At least ten counts were recorded for the clone carrying this TCR beta chain. Its specificity is unknown. This sample is part of a study of CD8 T cells in ankylosing spondylitis. Whole-study findings and limits: Earlier literature documents some of the motif variants in reactive arthritis synovial fluid and blood. Within matched ankylosing spondylitis synovial fluid, disease-linked clones were reportedly significantly enriched. What appeared characteristic of ankylosing spondylitis blood was a TCR beta motif of eight highly homologous variants.

The ends were cut back, 1 base at V and 4 bases at J, with 3 bases in the middle. The CDR3 loop spans 12 amino acids. Each TCR beta library was made by quantitative 5'-RACE that incorporated molecular barcodes. TCRdb ran MiXCR on the 5' RACE reads and lists one entry per CDR3 protein. The sample lists about 750,000 distinct CDR3 sequences; around a fifth were seen once. This sequence originates from a male donor with ankylosing spondylitis. The chain joins TRBV12-3 or TRBV12-4 to TRBJ2-3; the D is unclear. Sequenced input: blood, either unsorted or a sorted T cell fraction (not recorded which). CDR3 nucleotide sequence: TGTGCCAGCAGTTTAGACCCAGATACGCAGTATTTT. It yields the protein CASSLDPDTQYF.